This T cell receptor beta chain was retrieved from a study of cytomegalovirus exposure and HLA in healthy donors. Healthy bone marrow donors formed the donor group. PCR used 60 Vbeta primers and 13 Jbeta primers. Assay used: immunoSEQ multiplex PCR; TCRdb lists only in-frame clones, some missing. The repertoire consists of 150,000 to 180,000 clones, with about 83% occurring once and the leading ten covering roughly 4%. Findings and caveats of the study: Roughly uniform depth of sequencing across donors was assumed in presence/absence analyses.

J gave up 5 bases and V 5 bases, and 8 bases lay outside the gene matches. CDR1 and CDR2 (germline): PRHDT, FYEKMQ (reference sequence). CDR3 length: 14 amino acids. For this clone: The antigen is not known.

Sequencing input: PBMCs. The chain uses TRBV13 and TRBJ2-5, with TRBD1 matching over 7 bases. This TCR derives from a woman aged 40 to 49 in good health and CMV-seronegative. This CDR3 reads CASSQGQPGETQYF. DNA of the CDR3: TGTGCCAGCAGCCAGGGACAGCCAGGGGAGACCCAGTACTTC.